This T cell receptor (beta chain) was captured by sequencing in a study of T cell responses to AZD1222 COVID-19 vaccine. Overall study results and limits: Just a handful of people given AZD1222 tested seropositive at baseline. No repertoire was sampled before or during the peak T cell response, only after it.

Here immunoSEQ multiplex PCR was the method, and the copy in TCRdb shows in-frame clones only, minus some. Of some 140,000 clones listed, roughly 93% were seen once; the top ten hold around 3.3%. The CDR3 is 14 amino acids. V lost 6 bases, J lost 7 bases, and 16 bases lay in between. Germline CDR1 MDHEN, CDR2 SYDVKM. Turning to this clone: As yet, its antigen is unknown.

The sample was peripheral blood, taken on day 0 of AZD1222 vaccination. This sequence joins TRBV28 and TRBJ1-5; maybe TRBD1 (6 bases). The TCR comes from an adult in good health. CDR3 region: CASRYQGIGQPQHF. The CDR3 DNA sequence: TGTGCCAGCAGATACCAGGGGATCGGCCAGCCCCAGCATTTT.